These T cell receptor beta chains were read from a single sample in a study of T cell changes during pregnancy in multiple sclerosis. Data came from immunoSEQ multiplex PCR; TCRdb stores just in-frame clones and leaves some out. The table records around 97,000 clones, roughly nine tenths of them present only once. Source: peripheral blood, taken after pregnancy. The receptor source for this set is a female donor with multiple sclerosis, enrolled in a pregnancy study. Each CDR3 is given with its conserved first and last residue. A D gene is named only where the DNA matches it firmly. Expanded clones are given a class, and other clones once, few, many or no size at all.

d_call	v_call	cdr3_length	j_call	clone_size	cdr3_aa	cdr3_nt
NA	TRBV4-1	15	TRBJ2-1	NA	CASSQLDSYYNEQFF	TGCGCCAGCAGCCAACTGGACAGCTATTACAATGAGCAGTTCTTC
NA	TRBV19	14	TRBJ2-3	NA	CASSMSRAADTQYF	TGTGCCAGTAGTATGTCCAGGGCAGCAGATACGCAGTATTTT
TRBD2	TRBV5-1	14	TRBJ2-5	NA	CASSFVPGGETQYF	TGCGCCAGCAGCTTCGTCCCGGGAGGGGAGACCCAGTACTTC
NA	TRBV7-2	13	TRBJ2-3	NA	CASSGAFTDTQYF	TGTGCCAGCAGCGGGGCTTTCACAGATACGCAGTATTTT
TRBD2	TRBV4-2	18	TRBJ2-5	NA	CASSQTTGTSGSAETQYF	TGTGCCAGCAGCCAGACGACCGGGACTAGCGGGAGTGCAGAGACCCAGTACTTC
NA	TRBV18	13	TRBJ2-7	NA	CASSPLGADEQYF	TGTGCCAGCTCACCACTGGGGGCGGATGAGCAGTACTTC
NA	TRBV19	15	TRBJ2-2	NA	CASSNGRGRTGELFF	TGTGCCAGTAGCAACGGGAGAGGAAGGACCGGGGAGCTGTTTTTT
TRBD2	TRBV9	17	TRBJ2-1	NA	CASSVVAGDVSYNEQFF	TGTGCCAGCAGCGTAGTAGCGGGAGATGTCTCCTACAATGAGCAGTTCTTC
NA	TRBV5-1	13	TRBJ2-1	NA	CASSLAGGYEQFF	TGCGCCAGCAGCTTGGCGGGCGGGTATGAGCAGTTCTTC
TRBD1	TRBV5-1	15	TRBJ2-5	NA	CASSWEDRGRETQYF	TGCGCCAGCAGCTGGGAGGACAGGGGGCGAGAGACCCAGTACTTC
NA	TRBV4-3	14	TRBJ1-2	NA	CASSQDRRDYGYTF	TGCGCCAGCAGCCAAGATCGCAGGGACTATGGCTACACCTTC
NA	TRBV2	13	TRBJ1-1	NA	CASSEPMNTEAFF	TGTGCCAGCAGTGAGCCTATGAACACTGAAGCTTTCTTT
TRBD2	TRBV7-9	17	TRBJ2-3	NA	CASSLGLTSGITDTQYF	TGTGCCAGCAGCTTAGGTCTAACTAGCGGGATCACAGATACGCAGTATTTT
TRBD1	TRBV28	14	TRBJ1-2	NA	CASSLETGPYGYTF	TGTGCCAGCAGTTTAGAGACAGGGCCCTATGGCTACACCTTC
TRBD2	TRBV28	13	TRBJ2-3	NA	CASTHTGLNTQYF	TGTGCCAGCACCCACACGGGACTAAATACGCAGTATTTT
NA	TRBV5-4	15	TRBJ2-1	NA	CASTPGDGYYNEQFF	TGTGCCAGCACCCCGGGAGACGGATACTACAATGAGCAGTTCTTC
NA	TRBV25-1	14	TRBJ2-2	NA	CASSLPGSTGELFF	TGTGCCAGCAGTCTCCCAGGGTCCACCGGGGAGCTGTTTTTT
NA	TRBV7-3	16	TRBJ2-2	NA	CASSLKRVHNTGELFF	TGTGCCAGCAGCTTAAAACGGGTCCATAACACCGGGGAGCTGTTTTTT
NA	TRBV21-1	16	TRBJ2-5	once	CASKEPGQPYQETQYF	TGTGCCAGCAAGGAGCCGGGACAGCCGTACCAAGAGACCCAGTACTTC
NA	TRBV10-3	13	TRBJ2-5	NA	CAISERGEETQYF	TGTGCCATCAGTGAGAGGGGTGAAGAGACCCAGTACTTC
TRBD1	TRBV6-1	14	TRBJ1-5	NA	CASREGDRFQPQHF	TGTGCCAGCAGGGAGGGGGACAGATTTCAGCCCCAGCATTTT
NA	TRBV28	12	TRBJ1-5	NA	CASGGWNQPQHF	TGTGCCAGCGGCGGCTGGAATCAGCCCCAGCATTTT
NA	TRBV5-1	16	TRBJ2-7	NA	CASSLVRGTDIYEQYF	TGCGCCAGCAGCTTGGTAAGGGGGACGGATATCTACGAGCAGTACTTC
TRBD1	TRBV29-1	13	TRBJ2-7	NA	CSVSGTGGREQYF	TGCAGCGTTTCCGGGACAGGGGGCCGGGAGCAGTACTTC
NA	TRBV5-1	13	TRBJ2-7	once	CASSLSDRYEQYF	TGCGCCAGCAGCTTGAGTGACAGATACGAGCAGTACTTC
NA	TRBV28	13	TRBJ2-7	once	CASGGTASYEQYF	TGTGCCAGCGGCGGGACAGCCTCCTACGAGCAGTACTTC
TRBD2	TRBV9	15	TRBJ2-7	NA	CASSVETSGVREQYF	TGTGCCAGCAGCGTAGAGACTAGCGGGGTTCGGGAGCAGTACTTC
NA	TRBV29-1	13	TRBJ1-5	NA	CSVRAGSGQPQHF	TGCAGCGTTAGGGCGGGGTCGGGTCAGCCCCAGCATTTT
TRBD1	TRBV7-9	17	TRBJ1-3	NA	CASSSPGQGAPGNTIYF	TGTGCCAGCAGCTCACCGGGACAGGGGGCTCCCGGAAACACCATATATTTT
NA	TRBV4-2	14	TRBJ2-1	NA	CASSQDPGDYEQFF	TGTGCCAGCAGCCAAGACCCAGGTGATTATGAGCAGTTCTTC
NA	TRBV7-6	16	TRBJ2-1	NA	CASSPKTPSSYNEQFF	TGTGCCAGCAGCCCTAAGACTCCGAGCTCCTACAATGAGCAGTTCTTC
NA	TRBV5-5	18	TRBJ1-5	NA	CASSLLGGANRDNQPQHF	TGTGCCAGCAGCTTGCTGGGGGGGGCGAACAGGGACAATCAGCCCCAGCATTTT
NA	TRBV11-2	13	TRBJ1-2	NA	CASSPGEGYGYTF	TGTGCCAGCAGCCCCGGGGAGGGCTATGGCTACACCTTC
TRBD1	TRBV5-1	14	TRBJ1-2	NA	CASSLPLQGLGYTF	TGCGCCAGCAGTTTGCCCTTACAGGGGCTGGGCTACACCTTC
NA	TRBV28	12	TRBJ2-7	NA	CASSFRHYEQYF	TGTGCCAGCAGTTTCAGGCACTACGAGCAGTACTTC
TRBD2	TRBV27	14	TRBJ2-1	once	CASTTSGRIHEQFF	TGTGCCAGCACGACTAGCGGGAGGATCCATGAGCAGTTCTTC
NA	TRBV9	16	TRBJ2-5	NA	CASSVLVGGQQETQYF	TGTGCCAGCAGCGTTCTTGTGGGGGGGCAGCAGGAGACCCAGTACTTC
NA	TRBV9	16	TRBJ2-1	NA	CASSVEGGAVVDEQFF	TGTGCCAGCAGCGTAGAGGGGGGGGCGGTTGTTGATGAGCAGTTCTTC
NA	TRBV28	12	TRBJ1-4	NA	CASRGLGGKLFF	TGTGCCAGCAGGGGGCTGGGCGGAAAACTGTTTTTT
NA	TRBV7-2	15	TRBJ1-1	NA	CASSSTRQVSPEAFF	TGTGCCAGCAGCTCGACACGACAGGTTAGCCCTGAAGCTTTCTTT
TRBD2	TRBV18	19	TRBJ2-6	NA	CASSLTGLAGASGANVLTF	TGTGCCAGCTCACTTACGGGACTAGCGGGGGCCTCTGGGGCCAACGTCCTGACTTTC
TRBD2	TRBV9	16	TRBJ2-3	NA	CASSVGLAGFTDTQYF	TGTGCCAGCAGCGTAGGGCTAGCGGGGTTCACAGATACGCAGTATTTT
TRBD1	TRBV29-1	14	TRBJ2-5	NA	CSAPLTGGKETQYF	TGCAGCGCACCTTTAACAGGGGGAAAAGAGACCCAGTACTTC
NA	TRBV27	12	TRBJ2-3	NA	CASSSFTDTQYF	TGTGCCAGCAGTTCCTTCACAGATACGCAGTATTTT
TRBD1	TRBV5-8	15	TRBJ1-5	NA	CASSLEGARNQPQHF	TGTGCCAGCAGCTTGGAGGGGGCTAGAAATCAGCCCCAGCATTTT
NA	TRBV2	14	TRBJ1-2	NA	CASIPGQANYGYTF	TGTGCCAGCATTCCGGGACAAGCCAACTATGGCTACACCTTC
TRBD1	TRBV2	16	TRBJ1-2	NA	CASSAGQGNFGYGYTF	TGTGCCAGCTCCGCTGGACAGGGAAATTTTGGCTATGGCTACACCTTC
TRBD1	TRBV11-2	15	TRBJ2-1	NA	CASSLASRTGSEQFF	TGTGCCAGCAGCTTAGCCTCCCGGACAGGGAGTGAGCAGTTCTTC